This TCR beta chain is drawn from a study of T cell responses to AZD1222 COVID-19 vaccine. Some clones are missing from TCRdb's copy, which holds only in-frame ones; the method was immunoSEQ multiplex PCR. The data show 150,000 or so clones, approximately 94% seen once. With 6 bases clipped from V and 1 base from J, the junction kept 8 bases outside the gene matches. Germline values: CDR1 SGHDN, CDR2 FVKESK. This CDR3 contains 17 residues. Second-dose timings of about 4 or about 12 weeks were pooled. The source of this sequence is an adult who received the AZD1222 COVID-19 vaccine. The genes are TRBV14 and TRBJ1-5, with 11 bases matching TRBD1. Sample: peripheral blood, taken 28 days after the second AZD1222 dose. This chain's CDR3 is CASRRDRGGISNQPQHF. In DNA, the CDR3 is TGTGCCAGCAGACGGGACAGGGGGGGTATCAGCAATCAGCCCCAGCATTTT.